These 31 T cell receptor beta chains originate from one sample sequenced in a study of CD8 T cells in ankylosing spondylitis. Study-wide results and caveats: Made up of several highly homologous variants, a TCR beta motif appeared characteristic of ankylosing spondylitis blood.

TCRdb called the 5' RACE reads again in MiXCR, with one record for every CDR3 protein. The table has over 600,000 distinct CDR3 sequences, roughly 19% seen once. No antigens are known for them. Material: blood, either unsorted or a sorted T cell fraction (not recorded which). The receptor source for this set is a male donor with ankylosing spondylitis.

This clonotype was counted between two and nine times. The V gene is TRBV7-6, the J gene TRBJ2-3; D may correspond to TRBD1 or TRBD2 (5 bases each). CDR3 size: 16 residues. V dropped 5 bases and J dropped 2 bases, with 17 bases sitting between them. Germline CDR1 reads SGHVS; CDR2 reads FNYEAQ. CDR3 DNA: TGTGCCAGCAGCCTTTCACCGGGACGGAACACAGATACGCAGTATTTT. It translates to CASSLSPGRNTDTQYF.

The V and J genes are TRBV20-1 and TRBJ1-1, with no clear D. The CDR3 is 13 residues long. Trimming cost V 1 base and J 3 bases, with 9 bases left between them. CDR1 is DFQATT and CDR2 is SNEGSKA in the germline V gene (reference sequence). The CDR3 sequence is CSARATLDTEAFF. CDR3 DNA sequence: TGCAGTGCTAGAGCCACCTTAGACACTGAAGCTTTCTTT.

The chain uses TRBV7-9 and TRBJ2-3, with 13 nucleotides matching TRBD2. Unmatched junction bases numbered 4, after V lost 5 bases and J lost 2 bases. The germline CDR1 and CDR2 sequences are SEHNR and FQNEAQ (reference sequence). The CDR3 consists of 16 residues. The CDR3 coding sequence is TGTGCCAGCAGCCCGACTAGCGGGGGGACCACAGATACGCAGTATTTT. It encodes CASSPTSGGTTDTQYF.

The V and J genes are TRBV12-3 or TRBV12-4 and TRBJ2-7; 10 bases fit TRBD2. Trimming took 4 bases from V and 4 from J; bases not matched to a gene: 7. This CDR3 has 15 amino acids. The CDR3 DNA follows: TGTGCCAGCAGTTACCCTAGCGGGGGCTGGTACGAGCAGTACTTC. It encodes CASSYPSGGWYEQYF.

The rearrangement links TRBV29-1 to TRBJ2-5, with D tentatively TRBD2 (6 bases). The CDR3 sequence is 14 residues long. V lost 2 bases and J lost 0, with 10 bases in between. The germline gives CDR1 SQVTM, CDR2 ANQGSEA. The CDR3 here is CSVEWRGNQETQYF. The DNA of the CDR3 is TGCAGCGTTGAATGGCGGGGAAACCAAGAGACCCAGTACTTC.

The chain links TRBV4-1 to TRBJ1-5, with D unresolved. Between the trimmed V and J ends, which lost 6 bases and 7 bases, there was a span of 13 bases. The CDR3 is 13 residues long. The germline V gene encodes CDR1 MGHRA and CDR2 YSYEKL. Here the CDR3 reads CASRRGRPQPQHF. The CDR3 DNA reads TGCGCCAGCAGGCGAGGGAGGCCCCAGCCCCAGCATTTT.

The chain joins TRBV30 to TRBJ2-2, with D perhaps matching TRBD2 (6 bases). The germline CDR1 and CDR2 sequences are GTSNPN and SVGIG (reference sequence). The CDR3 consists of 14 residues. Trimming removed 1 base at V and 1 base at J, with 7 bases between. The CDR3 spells CAWSAGGNTGELFF. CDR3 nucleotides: TGTGCCTGGAGTGCCGGGGGGAACACCGGGGAGCTGTTTTTT. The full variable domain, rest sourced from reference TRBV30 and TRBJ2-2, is SQTIHQWPATLVQPVGSPLSLECTVEGTSNPNLYWYRQAAGRGLQLLFYSVGIGQISSEVPQNLSASRPQDRQFILSSKKLLLSDSGFYLCAWSAGGNTGELFFGEGSRLTVL.

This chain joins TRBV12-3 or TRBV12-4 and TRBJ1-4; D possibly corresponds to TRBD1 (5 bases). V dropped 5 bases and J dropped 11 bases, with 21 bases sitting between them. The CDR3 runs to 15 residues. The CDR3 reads CASSNGNVGGEKLFF. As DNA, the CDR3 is TGTGCCAGCAGTAACGGGAACGTCGGGGGTGAGAAACTGTTTTTT.

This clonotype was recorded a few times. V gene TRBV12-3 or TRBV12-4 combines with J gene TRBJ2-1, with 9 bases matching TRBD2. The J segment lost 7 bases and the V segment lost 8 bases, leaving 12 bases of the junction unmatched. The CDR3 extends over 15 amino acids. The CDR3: CASGTGGRAGNEQFF. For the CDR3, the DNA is TGTGCCAGCGGGACCGGCGGGAGGGCCGGGAATGAGCAGTTCTTC.

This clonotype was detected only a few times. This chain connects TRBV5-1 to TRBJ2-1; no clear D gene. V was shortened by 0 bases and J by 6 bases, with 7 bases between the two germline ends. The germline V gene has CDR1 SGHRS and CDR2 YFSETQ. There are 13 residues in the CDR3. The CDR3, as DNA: TGCGCCAGCAGCTTGGAAAGTCCCAATGAGCAGTTCTTC. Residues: CASSLESPNEQFF.

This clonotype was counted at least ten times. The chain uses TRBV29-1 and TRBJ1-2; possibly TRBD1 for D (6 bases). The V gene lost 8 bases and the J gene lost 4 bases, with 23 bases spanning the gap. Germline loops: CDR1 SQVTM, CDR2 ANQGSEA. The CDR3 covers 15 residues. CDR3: CSTDTTAGTPYGYTF. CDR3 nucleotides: TGCAGCACGGACACCACCGCCGGGACACCCTATGGCTACACCTTC.

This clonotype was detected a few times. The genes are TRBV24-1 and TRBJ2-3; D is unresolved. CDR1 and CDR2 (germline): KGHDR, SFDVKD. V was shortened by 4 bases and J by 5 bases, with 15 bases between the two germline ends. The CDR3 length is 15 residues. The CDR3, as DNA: TGTGCCACCAGTGACCCTACCGTACTTGGAGATACGCAGTATTTT. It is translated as CATSDPTVLGDTQYF.

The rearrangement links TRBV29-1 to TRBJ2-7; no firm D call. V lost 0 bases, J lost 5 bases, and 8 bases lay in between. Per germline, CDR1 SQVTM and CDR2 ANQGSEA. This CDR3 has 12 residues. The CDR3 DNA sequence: TGCAGCGTTGAAGATAATTCTGACGAGCAGTACTTC. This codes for CSVEDNSDEQYF.

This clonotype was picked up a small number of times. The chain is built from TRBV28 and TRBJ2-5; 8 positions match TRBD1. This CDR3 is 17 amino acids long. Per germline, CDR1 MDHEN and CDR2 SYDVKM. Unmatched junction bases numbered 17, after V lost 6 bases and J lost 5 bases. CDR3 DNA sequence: TGTGCCAGCAGCCACCCTTATTCGGACAGGGAACAGGAGACCCAGTACTTC. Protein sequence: CASSHPYSDREQETQYF.

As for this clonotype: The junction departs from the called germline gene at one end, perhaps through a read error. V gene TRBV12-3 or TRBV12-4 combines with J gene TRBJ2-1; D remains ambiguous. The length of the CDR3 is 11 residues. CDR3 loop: CASSIPPGLSF. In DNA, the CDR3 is TGTGCCAGCAGCATTCCCCCTGGGCTCTCGTTC.

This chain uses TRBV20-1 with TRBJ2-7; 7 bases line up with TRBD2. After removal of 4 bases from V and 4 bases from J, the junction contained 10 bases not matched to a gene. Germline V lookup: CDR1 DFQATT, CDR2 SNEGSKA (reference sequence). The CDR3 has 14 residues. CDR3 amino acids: CSAMLAVTTYEQYF. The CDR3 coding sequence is TGCAGTGCTATGCTAGCGGTAACCACTTACGAGCAGTACTTC.

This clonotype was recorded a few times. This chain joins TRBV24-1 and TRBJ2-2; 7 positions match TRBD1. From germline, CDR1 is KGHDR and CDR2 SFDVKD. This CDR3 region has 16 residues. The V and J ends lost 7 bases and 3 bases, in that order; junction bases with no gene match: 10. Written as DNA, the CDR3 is TGTGCCACCAGGGGGAACAGGGGAGCGCACACCGGGGAGCTGTTTTTT. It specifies CATRGNRGAHTGELFF.

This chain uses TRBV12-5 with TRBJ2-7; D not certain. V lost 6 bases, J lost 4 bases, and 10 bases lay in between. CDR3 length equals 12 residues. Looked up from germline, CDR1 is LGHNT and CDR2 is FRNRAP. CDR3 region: CASGFVGYEQYF. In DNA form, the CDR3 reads TGTGCTAGTGGGTTTGTGGGGTACGAGCAGTACTTC.

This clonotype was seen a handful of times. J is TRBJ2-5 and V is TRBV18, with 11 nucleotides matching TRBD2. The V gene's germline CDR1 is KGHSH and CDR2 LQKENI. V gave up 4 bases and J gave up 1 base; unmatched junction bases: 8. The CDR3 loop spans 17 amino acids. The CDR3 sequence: CASSLVGTSGIQETQYF. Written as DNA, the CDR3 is TGTGCCAGCTCACTAGTTGGGACTAGCGGAATCCAAGAGACCCAGTACTTC. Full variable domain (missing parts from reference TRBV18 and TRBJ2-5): NAGVMQNPRHLVRRRGQEARLRCSPMKGHSHVYWYRQLPEEGLKFMVYLQKENIIDESGMPKERFSAEFPKEGPSILRIQQVVRGDSAAYFCASSLVGTSGIQETQYFGPGTRLLVL.

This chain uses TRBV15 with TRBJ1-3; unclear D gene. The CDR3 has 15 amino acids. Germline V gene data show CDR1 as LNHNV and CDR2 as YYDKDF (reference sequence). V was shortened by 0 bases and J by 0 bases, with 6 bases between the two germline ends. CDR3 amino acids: CATSRDWSSGNTIYF. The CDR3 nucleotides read TGTGCCACCAGCAGAGATTGGAGCTCTGGAAACACCATATATTTT.

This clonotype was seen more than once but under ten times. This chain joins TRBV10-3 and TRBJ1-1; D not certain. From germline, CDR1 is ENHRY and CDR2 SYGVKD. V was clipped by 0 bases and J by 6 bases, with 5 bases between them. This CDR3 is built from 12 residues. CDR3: CAISESTSEAFF. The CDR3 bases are TGTGCCATCAGTGAGTCAACCTCTGAAGCTTTCTTT.

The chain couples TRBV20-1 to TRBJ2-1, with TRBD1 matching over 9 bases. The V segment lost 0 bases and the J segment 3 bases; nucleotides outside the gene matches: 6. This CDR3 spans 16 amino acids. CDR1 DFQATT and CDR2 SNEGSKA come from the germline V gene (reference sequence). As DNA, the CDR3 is TGCAGTGCTAGAGATTGGCGGGACAGGGACTACAATGAGCAGTTCTTC. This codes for CSARDWRDRDYNEQFF.

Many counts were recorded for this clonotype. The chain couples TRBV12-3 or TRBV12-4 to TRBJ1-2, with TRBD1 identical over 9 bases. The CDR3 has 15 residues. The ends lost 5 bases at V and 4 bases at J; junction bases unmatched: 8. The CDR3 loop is CASSPSDRGSYGYTF. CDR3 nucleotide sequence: TGTGCCAGCAGTCCGTCGGACAGGGGATCCTATGGCTACACCTTC.

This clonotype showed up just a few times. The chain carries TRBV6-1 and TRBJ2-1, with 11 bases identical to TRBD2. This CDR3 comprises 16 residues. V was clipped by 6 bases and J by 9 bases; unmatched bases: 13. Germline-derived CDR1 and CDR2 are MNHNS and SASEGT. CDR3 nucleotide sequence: TGTGCCAGCAGCCTAACTAGCGGGAGTTTATTTAGTGAGCAGTTCTTC. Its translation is CASSLTSGSLFSEQFF.

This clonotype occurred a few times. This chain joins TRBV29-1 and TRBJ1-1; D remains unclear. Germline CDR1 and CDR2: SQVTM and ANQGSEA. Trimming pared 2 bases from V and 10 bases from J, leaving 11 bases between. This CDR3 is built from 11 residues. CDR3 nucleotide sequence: TGCAGCGTTGAACCAACGGTGGGAGCTTTCTTT. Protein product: CSVEPTVGAFF.

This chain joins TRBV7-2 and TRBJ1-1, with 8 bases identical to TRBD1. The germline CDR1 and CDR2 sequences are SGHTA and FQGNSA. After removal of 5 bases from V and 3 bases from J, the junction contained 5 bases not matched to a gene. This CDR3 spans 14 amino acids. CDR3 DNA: TGTGCCAGCAGCCCAGACAGGGGATACACTGAAGCTTTCTTT. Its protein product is CASSPDRGYTEAFF.

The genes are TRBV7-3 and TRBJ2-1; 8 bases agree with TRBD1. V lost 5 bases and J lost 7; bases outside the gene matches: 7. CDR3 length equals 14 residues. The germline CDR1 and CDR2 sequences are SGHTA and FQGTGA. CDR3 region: CASSDTTGGNEQFF. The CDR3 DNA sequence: TGTGCCAGCAGCGACACCACAGGGGGGAATGAGCAGTTCTTC.

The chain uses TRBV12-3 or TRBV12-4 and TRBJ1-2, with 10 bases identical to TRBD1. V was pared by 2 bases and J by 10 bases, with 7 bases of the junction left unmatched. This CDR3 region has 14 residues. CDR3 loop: CASSLMTGGEFYTF. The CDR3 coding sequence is TGTGCCAGCAGTTTAATGACAGGGGGCGAATTCTACACCTTC.

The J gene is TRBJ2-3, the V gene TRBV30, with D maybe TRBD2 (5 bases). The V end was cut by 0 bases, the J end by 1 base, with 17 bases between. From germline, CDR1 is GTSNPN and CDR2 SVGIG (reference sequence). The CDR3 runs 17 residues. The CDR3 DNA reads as TGTGCCTGGAGTGTAGGGTGGGAGAAGGCGGGCACAGATACGCAGTATTTT. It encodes CAWSVGWEKAGTDTQYF.

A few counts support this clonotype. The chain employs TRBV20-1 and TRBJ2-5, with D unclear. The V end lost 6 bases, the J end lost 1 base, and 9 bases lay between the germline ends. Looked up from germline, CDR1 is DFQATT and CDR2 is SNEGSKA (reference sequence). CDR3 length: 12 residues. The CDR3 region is CSARTPQETQYF. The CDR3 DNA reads TGCAGTGCAAGAACTCCCCAAGAGACCCAGTACTTC.

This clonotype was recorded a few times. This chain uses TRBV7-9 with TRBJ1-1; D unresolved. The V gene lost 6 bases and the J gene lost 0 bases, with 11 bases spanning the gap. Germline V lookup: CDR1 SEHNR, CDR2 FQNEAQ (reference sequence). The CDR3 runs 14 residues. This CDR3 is CASSKKAMNTEAFF. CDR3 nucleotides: TGTGCCAGCAGTAAAAAGGCTATGAACACTGAAGCTTTCTTT. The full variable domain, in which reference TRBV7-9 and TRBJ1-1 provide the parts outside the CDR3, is DTGVSQNPRHKITKRGQNVTFRCDPISEHNRLYWYRQTLGQGPEFLTYFQNEAQLEKSRLLSDRFSAERPKGSFSTLEIQRTEQGDSAMYLCASSKKAMNTEAFFGQGTRLTVV.